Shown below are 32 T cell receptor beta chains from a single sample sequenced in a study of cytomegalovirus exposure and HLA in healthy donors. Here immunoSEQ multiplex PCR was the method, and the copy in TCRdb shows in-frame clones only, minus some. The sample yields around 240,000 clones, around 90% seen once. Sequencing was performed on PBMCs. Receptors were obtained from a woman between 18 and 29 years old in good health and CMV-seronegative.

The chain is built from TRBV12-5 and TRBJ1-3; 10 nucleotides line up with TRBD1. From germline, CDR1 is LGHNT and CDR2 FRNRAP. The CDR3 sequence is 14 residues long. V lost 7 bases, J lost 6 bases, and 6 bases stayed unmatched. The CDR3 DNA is TGTGCTAGTGCCCGGGGACAGGGGACAAACACCATATATTTT. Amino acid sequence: CASARGQGTNTIYF.

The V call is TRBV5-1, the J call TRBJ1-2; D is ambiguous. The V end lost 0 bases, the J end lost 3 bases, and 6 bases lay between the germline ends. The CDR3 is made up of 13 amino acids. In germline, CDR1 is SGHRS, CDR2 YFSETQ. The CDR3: CASSLESYYGYTF. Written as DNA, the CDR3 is TGCGCCAGCAGCTTGGAATCATACTATGGCTACACCTTC.

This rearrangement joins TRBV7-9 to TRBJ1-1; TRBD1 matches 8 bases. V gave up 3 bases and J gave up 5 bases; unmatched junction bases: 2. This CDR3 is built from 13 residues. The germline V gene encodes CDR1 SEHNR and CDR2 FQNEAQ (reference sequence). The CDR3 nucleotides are TGTGCCAGCAGCTTCCAGGGGGCGACTGAAGCTTTCTTT. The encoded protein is CASSFQGATEAFF.

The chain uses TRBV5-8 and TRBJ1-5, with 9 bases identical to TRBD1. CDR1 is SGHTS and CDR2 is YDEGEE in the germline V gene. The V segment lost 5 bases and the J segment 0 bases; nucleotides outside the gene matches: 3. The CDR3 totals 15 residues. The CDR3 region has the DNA TGTGCCAGCAGGGGACAGGGCTTTAGCAATCAGCCCCAGCATTTT. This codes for CASRGQGFSNQPQHF.

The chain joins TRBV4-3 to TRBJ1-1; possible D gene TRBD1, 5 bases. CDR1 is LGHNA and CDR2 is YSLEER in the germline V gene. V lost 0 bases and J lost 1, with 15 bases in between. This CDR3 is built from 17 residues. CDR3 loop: CASSQDRDSISNTEAFF. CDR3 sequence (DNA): TGCGCCAGCAGCCAAGATCGGGACTCCATATCGAACACTGAAGCTTTCTTT.

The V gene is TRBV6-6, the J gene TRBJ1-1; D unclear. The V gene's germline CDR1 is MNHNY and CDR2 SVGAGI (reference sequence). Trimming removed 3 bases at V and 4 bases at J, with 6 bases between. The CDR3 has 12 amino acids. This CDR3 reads CASSYLSTEAFF. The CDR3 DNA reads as TGTGCCAGCAGTTATCTGAGCACTGAAGCTTTCTTT.

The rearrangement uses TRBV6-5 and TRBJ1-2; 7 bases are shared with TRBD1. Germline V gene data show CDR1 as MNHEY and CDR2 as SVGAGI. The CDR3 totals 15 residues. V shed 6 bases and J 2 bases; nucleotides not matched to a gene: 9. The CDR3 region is CASSPDRLKNYGYTF. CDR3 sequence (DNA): TGTGCCAGCAGCCCGGACAGGTTAAAGAACTATGGCTACACCTTC.

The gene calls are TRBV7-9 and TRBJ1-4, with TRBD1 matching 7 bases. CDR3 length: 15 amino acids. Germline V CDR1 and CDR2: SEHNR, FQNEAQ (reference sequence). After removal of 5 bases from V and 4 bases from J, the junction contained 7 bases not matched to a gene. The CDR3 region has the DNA TGTGCCAGCAGCCGAGCACAGGGGTATAATGAAAAACTGTTTTTT. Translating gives CASSRAQGYNEKLFF.

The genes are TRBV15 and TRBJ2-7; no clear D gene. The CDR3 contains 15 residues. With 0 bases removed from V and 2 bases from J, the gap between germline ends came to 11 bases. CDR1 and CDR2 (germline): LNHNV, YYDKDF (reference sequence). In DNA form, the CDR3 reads TGTGCCACCAGCAGAGACAGGTCCCTTACCTACGAGCAGTACTTC. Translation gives CATSRDRSLTYEQYF.

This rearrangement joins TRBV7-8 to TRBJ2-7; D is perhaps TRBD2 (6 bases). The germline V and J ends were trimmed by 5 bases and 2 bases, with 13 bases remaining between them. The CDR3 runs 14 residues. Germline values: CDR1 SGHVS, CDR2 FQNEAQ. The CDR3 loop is CASSGGKKTYEQYV. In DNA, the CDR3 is TGTGCCAGCAGCGGGGGGAAAAAGACCTACGAGCAGTACGTC.

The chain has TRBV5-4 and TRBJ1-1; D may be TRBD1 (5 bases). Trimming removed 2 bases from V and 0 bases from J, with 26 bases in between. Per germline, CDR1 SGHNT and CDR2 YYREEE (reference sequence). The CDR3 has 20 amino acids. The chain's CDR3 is CASSFGPLDEGADLNTEAFF. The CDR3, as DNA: TGTGCCAGCAGCTTTGGCCCCCTCGATGAAGGGGCAGATTTGAACACTGAAGCTTTCTTT.

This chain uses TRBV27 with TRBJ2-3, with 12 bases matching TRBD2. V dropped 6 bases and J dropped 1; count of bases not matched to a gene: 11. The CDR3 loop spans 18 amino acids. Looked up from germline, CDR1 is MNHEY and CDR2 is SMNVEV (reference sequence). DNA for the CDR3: TGTGCCAGCAGCGGTCTAGCGGGGGGGCAGTTCCGCACAGATACGCAGTATTTT. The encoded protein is CASSGLAGGQFRTDTQYF.

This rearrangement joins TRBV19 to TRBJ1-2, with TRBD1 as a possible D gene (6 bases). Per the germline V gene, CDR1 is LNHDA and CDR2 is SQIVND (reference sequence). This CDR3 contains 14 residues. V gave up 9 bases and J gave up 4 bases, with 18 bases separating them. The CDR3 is CASAPIDRSYGYTF. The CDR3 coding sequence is TGTGCCAGCGCCCCTATTGACAGGTCCTATGGCTACACCTTC.

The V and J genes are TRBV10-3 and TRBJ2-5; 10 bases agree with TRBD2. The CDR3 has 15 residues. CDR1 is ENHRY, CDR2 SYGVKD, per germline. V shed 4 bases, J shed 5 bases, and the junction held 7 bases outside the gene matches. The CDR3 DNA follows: TGTGCCATCAGTGTGGACAGCGGGGGGGCGGAGACCCAGTACTTC. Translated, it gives CAISVDSGGAETQYF.

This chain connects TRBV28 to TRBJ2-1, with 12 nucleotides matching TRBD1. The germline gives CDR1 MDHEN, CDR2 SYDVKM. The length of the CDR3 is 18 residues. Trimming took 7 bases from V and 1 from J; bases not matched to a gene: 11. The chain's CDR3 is CASTSWDRGHPSYNEQFF. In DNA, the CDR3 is TGTGCCAGCACCTCTTGGGACAGGGGGCACCCTTCCTACAATGAGCAGTTCTTC.

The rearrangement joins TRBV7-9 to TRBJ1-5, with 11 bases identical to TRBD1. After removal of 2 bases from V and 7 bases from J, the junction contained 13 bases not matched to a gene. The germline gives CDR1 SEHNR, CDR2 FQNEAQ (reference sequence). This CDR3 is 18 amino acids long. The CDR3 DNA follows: TGTGCCAGCAGCTTATGGACAGGGGGCGCCGGGTATCAACAGCCCCAGCATTTT. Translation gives CASSLWTGGAGYQQPQHF. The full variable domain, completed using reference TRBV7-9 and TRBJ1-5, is DTGVSQNPRHKITKRGQNVTFRCDPISEHNRLYWYRQTLGQGPEFLTYFQNEAQLEKSRLLSDRFSAERPKGSFSTLEIQRTEQGDSAMYLCASSLWTGGAGYQQPQHFGDGTRLSIL.

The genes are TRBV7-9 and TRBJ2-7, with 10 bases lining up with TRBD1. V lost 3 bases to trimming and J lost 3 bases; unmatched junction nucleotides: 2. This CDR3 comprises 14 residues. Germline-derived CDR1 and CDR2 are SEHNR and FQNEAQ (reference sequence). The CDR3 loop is CASSFRTGGYEQYF. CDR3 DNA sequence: TGTGCCAGCAGCTTTCGGACAGGGGGCTACGAGCAGTACTTC.

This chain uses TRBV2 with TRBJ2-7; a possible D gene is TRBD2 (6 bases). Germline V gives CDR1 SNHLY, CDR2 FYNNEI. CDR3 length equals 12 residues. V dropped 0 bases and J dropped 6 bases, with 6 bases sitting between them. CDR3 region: CASSEAEGEQYV. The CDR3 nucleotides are TGTGCCAGCAGTGAAGCGGAGGGCGAGCAGTACGTC.

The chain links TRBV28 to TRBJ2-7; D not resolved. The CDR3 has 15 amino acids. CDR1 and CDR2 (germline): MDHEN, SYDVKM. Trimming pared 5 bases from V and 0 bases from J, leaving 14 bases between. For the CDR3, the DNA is TGTGCCAGCAGTCTCGGGTCTACGGGCTCCTACGAGCAGTACTTC. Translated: CASSLGSTGSYEQYF.

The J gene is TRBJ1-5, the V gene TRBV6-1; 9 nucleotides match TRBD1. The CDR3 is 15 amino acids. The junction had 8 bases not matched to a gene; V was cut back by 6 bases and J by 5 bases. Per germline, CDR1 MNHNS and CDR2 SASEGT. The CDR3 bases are TGTGCCAGCAGGACCGGGACAGGGAGCGATCAGCCCCAGCATTTT. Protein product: CASRTGTGSDQPQHF.

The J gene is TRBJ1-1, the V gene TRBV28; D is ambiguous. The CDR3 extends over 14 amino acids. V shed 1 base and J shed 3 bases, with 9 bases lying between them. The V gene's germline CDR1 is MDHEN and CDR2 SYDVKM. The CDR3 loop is CASSLSLIYTEAFF. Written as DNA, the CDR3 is TGTGCCAGCAGTTTATCCCTTATCTACACTGAAGCTTTCTTT.

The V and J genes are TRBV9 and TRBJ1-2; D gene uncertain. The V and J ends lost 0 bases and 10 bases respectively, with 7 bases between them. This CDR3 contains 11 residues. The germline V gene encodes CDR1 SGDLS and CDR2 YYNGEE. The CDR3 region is CASSVANDYTF. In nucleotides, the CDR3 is TGTGCCAGCAGCGTAGCTAACGACTACACCTTC.

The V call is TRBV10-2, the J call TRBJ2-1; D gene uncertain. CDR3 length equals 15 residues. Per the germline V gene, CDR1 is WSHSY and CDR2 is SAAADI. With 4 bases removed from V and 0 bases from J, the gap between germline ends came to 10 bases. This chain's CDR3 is CASSVTPSSYNEQFF. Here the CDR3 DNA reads TGCGCCAGCAGTGTGACCCCTAGCTCCTACAATGAGCAGTTCTTC.

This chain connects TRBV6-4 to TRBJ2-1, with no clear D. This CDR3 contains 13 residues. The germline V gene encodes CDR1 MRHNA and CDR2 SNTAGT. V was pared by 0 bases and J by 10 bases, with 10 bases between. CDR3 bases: TGTGCCAGCAGTGACTCAAGCTACGGGGAGCAGTTCTTC. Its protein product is CASSDSSYGEQFF.

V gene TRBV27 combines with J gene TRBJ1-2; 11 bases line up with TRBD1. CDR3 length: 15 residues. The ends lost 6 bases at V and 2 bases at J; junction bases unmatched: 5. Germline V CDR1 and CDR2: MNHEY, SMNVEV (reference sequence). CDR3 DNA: TGTGCCAGCAGCCCGGGGGACAGGGGGAACTATGGCTACACCTTC. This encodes CASSPGDRGNYGYTF.

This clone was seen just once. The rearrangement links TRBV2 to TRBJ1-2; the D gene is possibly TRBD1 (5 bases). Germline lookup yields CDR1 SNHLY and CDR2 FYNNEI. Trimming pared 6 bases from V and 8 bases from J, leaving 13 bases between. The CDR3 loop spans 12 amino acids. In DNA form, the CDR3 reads TGTGCCAGCAGATGGTGGGGGGTCGGCTACACCTTC. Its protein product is CASRWWGVGYTF.

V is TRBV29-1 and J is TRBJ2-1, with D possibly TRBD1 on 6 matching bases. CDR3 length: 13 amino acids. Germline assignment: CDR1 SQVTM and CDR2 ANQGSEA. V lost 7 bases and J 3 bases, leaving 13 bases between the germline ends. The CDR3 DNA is TGCAGCGGCCGGGACACCGGCTACAATGAGCAGTTCTTC. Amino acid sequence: CSGRDTGYNEQFF.

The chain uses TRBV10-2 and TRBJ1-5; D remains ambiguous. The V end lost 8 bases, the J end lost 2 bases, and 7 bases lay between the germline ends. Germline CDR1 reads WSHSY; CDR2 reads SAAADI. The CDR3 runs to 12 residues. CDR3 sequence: CASGEGNQPQHF. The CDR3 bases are TGCGCCAGCGGGGAGGGCAATCAGCCCCAGCATTTT.

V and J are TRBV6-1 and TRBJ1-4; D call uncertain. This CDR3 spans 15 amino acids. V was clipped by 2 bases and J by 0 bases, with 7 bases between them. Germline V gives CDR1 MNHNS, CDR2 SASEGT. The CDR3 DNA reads TGTGCCAGCAGTGAATGGGGAGCAACTAATGAAAAACTGTTTTTT. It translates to CASSEWGATNEKLFF.

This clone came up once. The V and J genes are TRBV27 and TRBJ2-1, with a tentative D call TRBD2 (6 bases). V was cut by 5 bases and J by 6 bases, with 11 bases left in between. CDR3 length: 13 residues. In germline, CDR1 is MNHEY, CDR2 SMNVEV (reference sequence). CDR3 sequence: CASSMDYGNEQFF. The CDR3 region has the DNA TGTGCCAGCAGTATGGACTATGGCAATGAGCAGTTCTTC.

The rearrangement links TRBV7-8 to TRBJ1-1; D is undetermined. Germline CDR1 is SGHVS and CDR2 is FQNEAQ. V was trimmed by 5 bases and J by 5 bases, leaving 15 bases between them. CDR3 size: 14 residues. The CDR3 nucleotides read TGTGCCAGCAGCCGGAGCCCTTCGCGGACTGAAGCTTTCTTT. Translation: CASSRSPSRTEAFF.

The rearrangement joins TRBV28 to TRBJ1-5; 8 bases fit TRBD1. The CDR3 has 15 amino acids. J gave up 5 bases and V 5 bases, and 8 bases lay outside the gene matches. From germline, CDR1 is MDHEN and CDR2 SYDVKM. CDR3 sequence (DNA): TGTGCCAGCAGTATGTCGGACAGGGCGTATCAGCCCCAGCATTTT. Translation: CASSMSDRAYQPQHF.